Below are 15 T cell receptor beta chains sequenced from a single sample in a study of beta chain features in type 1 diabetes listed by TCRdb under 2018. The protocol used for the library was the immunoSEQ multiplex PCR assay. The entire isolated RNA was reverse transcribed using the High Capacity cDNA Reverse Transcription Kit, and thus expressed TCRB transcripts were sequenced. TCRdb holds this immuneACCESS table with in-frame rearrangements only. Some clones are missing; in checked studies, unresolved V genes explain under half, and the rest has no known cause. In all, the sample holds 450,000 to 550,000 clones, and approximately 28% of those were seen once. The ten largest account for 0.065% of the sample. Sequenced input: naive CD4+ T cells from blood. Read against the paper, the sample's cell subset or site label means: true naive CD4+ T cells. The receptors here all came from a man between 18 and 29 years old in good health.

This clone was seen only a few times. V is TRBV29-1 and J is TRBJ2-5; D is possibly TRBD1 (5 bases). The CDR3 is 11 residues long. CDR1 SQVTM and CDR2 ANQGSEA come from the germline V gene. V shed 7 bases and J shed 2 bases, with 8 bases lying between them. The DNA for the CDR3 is TGCAGCGGACAGCAACAAGAGACCCAGTACTTC. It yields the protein CSGQQQETQYF.

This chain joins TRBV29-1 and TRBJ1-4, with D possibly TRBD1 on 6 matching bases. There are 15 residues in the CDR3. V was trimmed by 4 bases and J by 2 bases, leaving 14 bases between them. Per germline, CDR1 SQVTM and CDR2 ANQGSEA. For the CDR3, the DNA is TGCAGCGTTGTTGCACAGGGATCGACTAATGAAAAACTGTTTTTT. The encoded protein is CSVVAQGSTNEKLFF.

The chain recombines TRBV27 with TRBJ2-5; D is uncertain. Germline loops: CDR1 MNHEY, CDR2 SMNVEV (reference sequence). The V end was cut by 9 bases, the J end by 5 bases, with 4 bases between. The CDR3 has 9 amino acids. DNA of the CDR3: TGTGCCAGGGGGGAGACCCAGTACTTC. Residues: CARGETQYF.

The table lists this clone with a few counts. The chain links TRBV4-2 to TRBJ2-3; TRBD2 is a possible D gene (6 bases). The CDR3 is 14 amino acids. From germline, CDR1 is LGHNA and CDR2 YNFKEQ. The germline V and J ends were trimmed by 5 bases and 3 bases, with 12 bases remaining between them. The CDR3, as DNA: TGTGCCAGCAGCGGCGGGACGGGGACAGATACGCAGTATTTT. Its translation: CASSGGTGTDTQYF.

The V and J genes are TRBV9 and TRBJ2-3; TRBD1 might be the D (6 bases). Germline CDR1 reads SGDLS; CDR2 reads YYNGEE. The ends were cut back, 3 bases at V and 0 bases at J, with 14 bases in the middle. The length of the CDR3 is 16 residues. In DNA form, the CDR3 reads TGTGCCAGCAGCGCAAGCCGGACAGTTAGCACAGATACGCAGTATTTT. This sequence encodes CASSASRTVSTDTQYF.

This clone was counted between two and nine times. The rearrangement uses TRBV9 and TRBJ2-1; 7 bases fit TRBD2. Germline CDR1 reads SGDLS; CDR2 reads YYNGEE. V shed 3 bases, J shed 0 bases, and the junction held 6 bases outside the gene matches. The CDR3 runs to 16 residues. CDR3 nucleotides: TGTGCCAGCAGCGGCGAACTAGCGCCCTCCTACAATGAGCAGTTCTTC. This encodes CASSGELAPSYNEQFF.

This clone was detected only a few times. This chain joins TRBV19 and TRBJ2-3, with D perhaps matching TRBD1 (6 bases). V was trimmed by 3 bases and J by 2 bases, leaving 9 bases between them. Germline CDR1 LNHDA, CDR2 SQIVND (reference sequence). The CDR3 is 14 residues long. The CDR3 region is CASSITGNTDTQYF. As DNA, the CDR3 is TGTGCCAGTAGTATTACAGGGAACACAGATACGCAGTATTTT.

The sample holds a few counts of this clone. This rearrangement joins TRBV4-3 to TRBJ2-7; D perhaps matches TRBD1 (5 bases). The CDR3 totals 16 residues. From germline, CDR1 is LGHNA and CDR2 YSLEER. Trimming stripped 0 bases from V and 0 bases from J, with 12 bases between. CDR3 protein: CASSQDLAGNSYEQYF. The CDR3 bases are TGCGCCAGCAGCCAAGATCTGGCAGGGAACTCCTACGAGCAGTACTTC.

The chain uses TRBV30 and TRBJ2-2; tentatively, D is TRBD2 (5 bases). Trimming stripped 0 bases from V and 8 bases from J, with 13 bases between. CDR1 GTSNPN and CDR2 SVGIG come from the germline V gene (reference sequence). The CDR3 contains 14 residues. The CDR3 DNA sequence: TGTGCCTGGAGTGTCCTTGAAGAGGGTGGGGAGCTGTTTTTT. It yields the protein CAWSVLEEGGELFF.

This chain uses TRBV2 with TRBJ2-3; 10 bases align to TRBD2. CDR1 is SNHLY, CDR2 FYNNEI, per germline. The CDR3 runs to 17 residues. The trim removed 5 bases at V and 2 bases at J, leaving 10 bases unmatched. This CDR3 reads CASSSGLADTNTDTQYF. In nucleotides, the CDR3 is TGTGCCAGCAGTTCCGGACTAGCGGACACAAACACAGATACGCAGTATTTT. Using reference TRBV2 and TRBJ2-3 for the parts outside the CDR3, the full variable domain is EPEVTQTPSHQVTQMGQEVILRCVPISNHLYFYWYRQILGQKVEFLVSFYNNEISEKSEIFDDQFSVERPDGSNFTLKIRSTKLEDSAMYFCASSSGLADTNTDTQYFGPGTRLTVL.

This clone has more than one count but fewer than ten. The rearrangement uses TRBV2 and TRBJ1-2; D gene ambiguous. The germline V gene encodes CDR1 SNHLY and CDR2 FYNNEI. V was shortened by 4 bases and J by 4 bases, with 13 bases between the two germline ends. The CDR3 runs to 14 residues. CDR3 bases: TGTGCCAGCAGTGTCGTCCCGTCGGTCTATGGCTACACCTTC. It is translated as CASSVVPSVYGYTF.

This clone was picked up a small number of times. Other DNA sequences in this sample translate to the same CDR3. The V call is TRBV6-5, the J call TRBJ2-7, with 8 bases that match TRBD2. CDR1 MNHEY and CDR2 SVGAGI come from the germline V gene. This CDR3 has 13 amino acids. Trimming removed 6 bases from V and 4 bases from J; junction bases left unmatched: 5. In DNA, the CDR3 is TGTGCCAGCAGAAACAGCGGGAGTTACGAGCAGTACTTC. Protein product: CASRNSGSYEQYF.

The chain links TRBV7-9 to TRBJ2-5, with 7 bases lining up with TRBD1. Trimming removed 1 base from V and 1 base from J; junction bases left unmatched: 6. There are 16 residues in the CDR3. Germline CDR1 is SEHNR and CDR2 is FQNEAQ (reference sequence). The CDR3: CASSLVTGTAQETQYF. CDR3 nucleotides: TGTGCCAGCAGCTTAGTTACCGGGACAGCCCAAGAGACCCAGTACTTC.

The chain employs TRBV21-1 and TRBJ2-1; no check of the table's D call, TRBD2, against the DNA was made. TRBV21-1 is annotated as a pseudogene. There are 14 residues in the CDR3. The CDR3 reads CARIGTSGRAEQFF. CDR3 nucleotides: TGTGCCAGAATCGGGACTAGCGGGAGGGCTGAGCAGTTCTTC.

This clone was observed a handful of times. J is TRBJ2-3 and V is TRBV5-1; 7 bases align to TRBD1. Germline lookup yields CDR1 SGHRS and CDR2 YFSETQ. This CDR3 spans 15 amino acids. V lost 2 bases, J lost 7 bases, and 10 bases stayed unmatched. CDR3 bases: TGCGCCAGCAGCTTAACAGGGGCCTTGACAAATACGCAGTATTTT. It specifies CASSLTGALTNTQYF.